The text below deals with one T cell receptor beta chain. As yet, its antigen is unknown. The data are from a study of cytomegalovirus exposure and HLA in healthy donors. Study-wide results and limits: A later analysis showed that HLA-associated TCR beta chains had undergone more clonal expansion than equally common others.

This PCR relied on a set of 60 Vbeta primers and 13 Jbeta primers. The data were produced by immunoSEQ multiplex PCR, yet TCRdb's version contains in-frame clones alone and is incomplete. The sample lists some 180,000 clones, around four fifths occurring once. The germline gives CDR1 MDHEN, CDR2 SYDVKM. This CDR3 is built from 13 residues. J was trimmed by 6 bases and V by 6 bases; bases with no gene match: 8. Material: PBMCs. This clonotype was sampled from a man in his forties in good health and CMV-seropositive. This chain connects TRBV28 to TRBJ2-7, with 7 bases aligning to TRBD2. CDR3 in DNA: TGTGCCAGCAGGGGAGGGCCCTCCCGCGAGCAGTACTTC. Residues: CASRGGPSREQYF.